The following is a TCR beta chain sequence with its context. This entry belongs to a study of CD8 T cells in Susac syndrome. V was trimmed by 2 bases and J by 3 bases, leaving 14 bases between them. The germline V gene encodes CDR1 SNHLY and CDR2 FYNNEI. The CDR3 runs 15 residues. An amount of RNA that ranged from roughly 0.5 to 1 ug was reverse transcribed with random hexamers. Each CDR3 protein is one row after TCRdb ran MiXCR on the immunoSEQ multiplex PCR reads. Seen here are under 95,000 distinct CDR3 sequences, approximately 95% observed once, and the top ten hold roughly 0.46%. This chain joins TRBV2 and TRBJ2-7, with D possibly matching TRBD1 (5 bases). The TCR originated in a human donor with Susac syndrome. Sample: CD8+ T cells from PBMCs. CDR3 sequence (DNA): TGTGCCAGCAGTGAAATGGGGCAGAGCGACTACGAGCAGTACTTC. This encodes CASSEMGQSDYEQYF. Based on the CDR3 plus reference TRBV2 and TRBJ2-7, the full variable domain is EPEVTQTPSHQVTQMGQEVILRCVPISNHLYFYWYRQILGQKVEFLVSFYNNEISEKSEIFDDQFSVERPDGSNFTLKIRSTKLEDSAMYFCASSEMGQSDYEQYFGPGTRLTVT.